A selection of T cell receptor beta chains follows, all from one sample in a study of blood T cells in healthy people across ages. TCRdb reprocessed the 5' RACE reads with MiXCR, giving one entry per CDR3 protein. Of about 730,000 distinct CDR3 sequences listed, roughly 47% are singletons. The sequenced sample consisted of blood. The receptors here all came from a woman in her sixties in good health. Each CDR3 is given with its conserved first and last residue. A D gene is named only where the DNA matches it firmly. Not all rows give a size; the values are once, few, many and, for expanded clones, a class.

cdr3_length	d_call	v_call	j_call	clone_size	cdr3_nt	cdr3_aa
14	.	TRBV5-1	TRBJ2-3	many	TGCGCCAGCAACGACGGGGGCGCCGTCGATACGCAGTATTTT	CASNDGGAVDTQYF
13	TRBD1	TRBV7-9	TRBJ2-7	.	TGTGTCACCAAAATAGGGGGCAACAATGAGCAGTACTTC	CVTKIGGNNEQYF
14	.	TRBV9	TRBJ2-3	.	TGTGCCGGCAGCGGCGGACCTCACACAGATACGCAGTATTTT	CAGSGGPHTDTQYF
14	.	TRBV14	TRBJ2-3	few	TGTGCCAGCAGCCAAGACGCCTATTCAGATACGCAGTATTTT	CASSQDAYSDTQYF
15	.	TRBV7-2	TRBJ2-1	.	TGTGCCAGCAGTACAGGGATGAGCTCCTACAATGAGCAGTTCTTC	CASSTGMSSYNEQFF
16	TRBD2	TRBV7-2	TRBJ2-5	many	TGTGCCAGCAGTCCCGGACTAGCGGGTATCCAAGAGACCCAGTACTTC	CASSPGLAGIQETQYF
12	.	TRBV2	TRBJ2-5	many	TGTGCCAGCAGTGTTGGACGCGAGACCCAGTACTTC	CASSVGRETQYF
15	TRBD1	TRBV2	TRBJ2-1	few	TGTGCCAGCAGCCGCGGGACAGGGGAGTACAATGAGCAGTTCTTC	CASSRGTGEYNEQFF
15	.	TRBV21-1	TRBJ1-4	.	TGTGCCAGCAGCAATAAGAGGGGGCCTAATGAAAAACTGTTTTTT	CASSNKRGPNEKLFF
12	.	TRBV14	TRBJ2-7	many	TGTGCCAGCAGCCTTAACTTCTACGAGCAGTACTTC	CASSLNFYEQYF
12	.	TRBV29-1	TRBJ2-7	.	TGCAGCGCTATAAGGGAACCCTACGAGCAGTACTTC	CSAIREPYEQYF
12	.	TRBV7-9	TRBJ1-1	.	TGTGCCAGCAGCTTAGACACTACTGAAGCTTTCTTT	CASSLDTTEAFF
14	TRBD2	TRBV2	TRBJ2-3	few	TGTGCCAGCAGTGCGTTACTAGCGACAGATACGCAGTATTTT	CASSALLATDTQYF
12	TRBD1	TRBV29-1	TRBJ2-5	.	TGCAGCGGGACAGGGGGTGGTACGGTGAAGTACTTC	CSGTGGGTVKYF
15	TRBD1	TRBV6-1	TRBJ2-7	.	TGTGCCAGCATCTACTCCAGGGACAGGGCCTACGAGCAGTACTTC	CASIYSRDRAYEQYF
15	.	TRBV12-3/TRBV12-4	TRBJ2-1	.	TGTGCCAGCAGTTTCCGACGGGGCTACTACAATGAGCAGTTCTTC	CASSFRRGYYNEQFF
18	.	TRBV7-2	TRBJ2-1	.	TGTGCCAGCAGCCGCCCTGGCTCATTCTCGAGCTCCTACAATGAGCAGTTCTTC	CASSRPGSFSSSYNEQFF
14	.	TRBV6-5	TRBJ2-3	many	TGTGCCAGCAGTTACGGCCAGGGTCGAGATACGCAGTATTTT	CASSYGQGRDTQYF
14	TRBD2	TRBV19	TRBJ2-1	.	TGTGCCAGCTCGAGCGGGGACCAATACAATGAGCAGTTCTTC	CASSSGDQYNEQFF
13	.	TRBV7-9	TRBJ1-1	.	TGTGCCAGCAGTAAGTCGGTGAATCCTGAAGCTTTCTTT	CASSKSVNPEAFF
18	TRBD1	TRBV4-2	TRBJ1-3	.	TGTGCCAGCAGCCAAGTGGGGGACAGGGGCCTCTCTGGAAACACCATATATTTT	CASSQVGDRGLSGNTIYF
13	.	TRBV28	TRBJ1-2	.	TGTGCCAGCAGCTGGGGGGTTAACTATGGCTACACCTTC	CASSWGVNYGYTF
16	TRBD2	TRBV18	TRBJ2-5	few	TGTGCCAGCTCACCACCTAGCGGGATGCAGAAAGAGACCCAGTACTTC	CASSPPSGMQKETQYF
15	TRBD1	TRBV20-1	TRBJ2-3	few	TGCAGTGCTATCCAAGGACAGGGGGCTTTTGATACGCAGTATTTT	CSAIQGQGAFDTQYF
20	TRBD2	TRBV9	TRBJ2-5	.	TGTGCCAGCAGCGTAGCGGGGTCAGGGGGACTAGCGGGAGGGCAGGAGACCCAGTACTTC	CASSVAGSGGLAGGQETQYF
16	.	TRBV4-2	TRBJ2-7	few	TGTGCCAGCAGCCAAGGAGGATTCGGGGGCTCCTACGAGCAGTACTTC	CASSQGGFGGSYEQYF
18	TRBD2	TRBV7-3	TRBJ2-1	many	TGTGCCAGCAGCTTAAGGCGCCTCCGGGGGGGTAGCCACAATGAGCAGTTCTTC	CASSLRRLRGGSHNEQFF
13	.	TRBV5-5	TRBJ1-1	.	TGTGCCAGCAGCTTAGTAAGGGGCACTGAAGCTTTCTTT	CASSLVRGTEAFF
14	.	TRBV5-6	TRBJ2-7	.	TGTGCCAGCAGCTTCCGGCCAGCCGTCTACGAGCAGTACTTC	CASSFRPAVYEQYF